This TCR beta chain was observed in a study of T-cell memory formation after mild COVID-19. In TCRdb, the 5' RACE reads were re-called with MiXCR into one record per CDR3 protein. Altogether under 110,000 distinct CDR3 sequences are present, about an eighth being singletons, with the ten largest covering about 27%. Trimming took 3 bases from V and 6 from J, leaving 13 bases between them. Germline loops: CDR1 SGHRS, CDR2 YFSETQ. This CDR3 comprises 14 residues. V gene TRBV5-1 combines with J gene TRBJ1-3; no reliable D call. The TCR comes from an adult woman who had mild COVID-19 (a few samples of this study predate the infection). Cell type and time point are not known. The sample consisted of PBMCs or a T cell subset sorted from them (not recorded which). DNA of the CDR3: TGCGCCAGCAGCTCCGGAAACGGTGAAAACACCATATATTTT. This translates into CASSSGNGENTIYF.